This is a list of T cell receptor beta chains from one sample in a study of shared clonotypes between healthy human individuals. Profiling relied on immunoSEQ multiplex PCR, and the TCRdb table lists in-frame clones only, not all of them. Of about 2.1 million clones listed, under 95% are singletons. Sequenced: naive CD8+ T cells from PBMCs. Receptors originate from a man aged 18 to 30 in good health. Some clones in this sample may be carry-over from other donors' samples. The CDR3 runs from the conserved cysteine through the conserved F or W. Each record gives: J gene, clone size, D gene, V gene, CDR3 protein, CDR3 DNA. D genes are given only for firm matches. For some rows the clone size is stated as once, few or many, or as a class when expanded; others skip it.

j_call: TRBJ1-2
clone_size: .
d_call: .
v_call: TRBV9
cdr3_aa: CASSVATGGAGTHYGYTF
cdr3_nt: TGTGCCAGCAGCGTAGCCACGGGAGGGGCTGGGACCCACTATGGCTACACCTTC

j_call: TRBJ2-2
clone_size: .
d_call: TRBD2
v_call: TRBV9
cdr3_aa: CASSTPLAGANTGELFF
cdr3_nt: TGTGCCAGCAGCACCCCTCTAGCGGGAGCGAACACCGGGGAGCTGTTTTTT

j_call: TRBJ2-7
clone_size: .
d_call: TRBD2
v_call: TRBV9
cdr3_aa: CASSDPGLGVDEQYF
cdr3_nt: TGTGCCAGCAGCGACCCGGGACTAGGGGTAGACGAGCAGTACTTC

j_call: TRBJ2-7
clone_size: .
d_call: .
v_call: TRBV5-6
cdr3_aa: CASNQGSSYEQYF
cdr3_nt: TGTGCCAGCAACCAGGGTAGCAGCTACGAGCAGTACTTC

j_call: TRBJ2-2
clone_size: .
d_call: TRBD2
v_call: TRBV27
cdr3_aa: CASSPGGGNTGELFF
cdr3_nt: TGTGCCAGCAGCCCCGGCGGGGGGAACACCGGGGAGCTGTTTTTT

j_call: TRBJ1-3
clone_size: .
d_call: .
v_call: TRBV7-9
cdr3_aa: CASSPVLGSGNTIYF
cdr3_nt: TGTGCCAGCAGCCCGGTCCTGGGGTCTGGAAACACCATATATTTT

j_call: TRBJ2-1
clone_size: .
d_call: TRBD2
v_call: TRBV6-1
cdr3_aa: CASRWTSGSNEQFF
cdr3_nt: TGTGCCAGCAGATGGACTAGCGGGAGTAATGAGCAGTTCTTC

j_call: TRBJ2-7
clone_size: .
d_call: .
v_call: TRBV15
cdr3_aa: CATSRVSVVRDEQYF
cdr3_nt: TGTGCCACCAGCAGAGTTTCGGTAGTCCGGGACGAGCAGTACTTC

j_call: TRBJ2-6
clone_size: .
d_call: .
v_call: TRBV27
cdr3_aa: CASSLLSSGANVLTF
cdr3_nt: TGTGCCAGCAGTTTATTGAGCTCTGGGGCCAACGTCCTGACTTTC

j_call: TRBJ2-5
clone_size: .
d_call: .
v_call: TRBV28
cdr3_aa: CASSLTAVSETQYF
cdr3_nt: TGTGCCAGCAGTTTAACGGCGGTCTCGGAGACCCAGTACTTC

j_call: TRBJ2-1
clone_size: .
d_call: TRBD2
v_call: TRBV5-1
cdr3_aa: CASSLWYGAGAGNEQFF
cdr3_nt: TGCGCCAGCAGCTTGTGGTACGGAGCGGGAGCTGGGAATGAGCAGTTCTTC

j_call: TRBJ2-7
clone_size: .
d_call: .
v_call: TRBV7-6
cdr3_aa: CASSSSGANEQYF
cdr3_nt: TGTGCCAGCAGTTCAAGCGGCGCGAACGAGCAGTACTTC

j_call: TRBJ1-1
clone_size: .
d_call: .
v_call: TRBV30
cdr3_aa: CAWSVMRVDTEAFF
cdr3_nt: TGTGCCTGGAGTGTAATGAGGGTCGACACTGAAGCTTTCTTT

j_call: TRBJ2-7
clone_size: .
d_call: .
v_call: TRBV4-1
cdr3_aa: CASSQTSKTATTYEQYF
cdr3_nt: TGCGCCAGCAGCCAAACCTCGAAAACAGCAACCACCTACGAGCAGTACTTC

j_call: TRBJ1-1
clone_size: once
d_call: TRBD1
v_call: TRBV7-9
cdr3_aa: CASSGGTGAEAFF
cdr3_nt: TGTGCCAGCAGCGGGGGGACAGGGGCTGAAGCTTTCTTT

j_call: TRBJ2-1
clone_size: .
d_call: TRBD1
v_call: TRBV7-9
cdr3_aa: CASSLAGTGTEQFF
cdr3_nt: TGTGCCAGCAGCTTAGCGGGGACAGGGACTGAGCAGTTCTTC

j_call: TRBJ2-1
clone_size: once
d_call: .
v_call: TRBV7-3
cdr3_aa: CASSLGLYSSYNEQFF
cdr3_nt: TGTGCCAGCAGCTTGGGCCTCTATAGCTCCTACAATGAGCAGTTCTTC

j_call: TRBJ1-2
clone_size: .
d_call: TRBD1
v_call: TRBV11-2
cdr3_aa: CASSLRDRVKEGYTF
cdr3_nt: TGTGCCAGCAGCCTCCGGGACAGGGTAAAGGAGGGCTACACCTTC

j_call: TRBJ2-1
clone_size: .
d_call: TRBD2
v_call: TRBV27
cdr3_aa: CASSPPTSGRANEQFF
cdr3_nt: TGTGCCAGCAGTCCTCCGACTAGCGGGAGGGCGAATGAGCAGTTCTTC

j_call: TRBJ2-1
clone_size: .
d_call: .
v_call: TRBV7-9
cdr3_aa: CASSPLRNEQFF
cdr3_nt: TGTGCCAGCAGCCCACTAAGGAATGAGCAGTTCTTC

j_call: TRBJ1-4
clone_size: few
d_call: .
v_call: TRBV4-3
cdr3_aa: CASSGGVATNEKLFF
cdr3_nt: TGCGCCAGCAGCGGCGGAGTTGCAACTAATGAAAAACTGTTTTTT

j_call: TRBJ2-7
clone_size: .
d_call: .
v_call: TRBV28
cdr3_aa: CASSPPGSDEQYF
cdr3_nt: TGTGCCAGCAGTCCCCCGGGATCGGACGAGCAGTACTTC

j_call: TRBJ2-2
clone_size: .
d_call: TRBD2
v_call: TRBV4-1
cdr3_aa: CASSPGREMAGELFF
cdr3_nt: TGCGCCAGCAGCCCCGGGCGGGAGATGGCCGGGGAGCTGTTTTTT

j_call: TRBJ1-2
clone_size: once
d_call: .
v_call: TRBV2
cdr3_aa: CASSEALDLVNYGYTF
cdr3_nt: TGTGCCAGCAGTGAAGCGCTTGACCTAGTGAACTATGGCTACACCTTC

j_call: TRBJ2-7
clone_size: .
d_call: TRBD1
v_call: TRBV5-1
cdr3_aa: CASSLETGARSYEQYF
cdr3_nt: TGCGCCAGCAGCTTGGAGACAGGGGCCCGCTCCTACGAGCAGTACTTC

j_call: TRBJ2-1
clone_size: .
d_call: TRBD1
v_call: TRBV27
cdr3_aa: CASSFSTRGPDEQFF
cdr3_nt: TGTGCCAGCAGTTTTTCGACCAGGGGGCCTGATGAGCAGTTCTTC

j_call: TRBJ1-1
clone_size: .
d_call: .
v_call: TRBV5-1
cdr3_aa: CASSLANIRGPGTEAFF
cdr3_nt: TGCGCCAGCAGCTTGGCGAACATCCGGGGGCCGGGCACTGAAGCTTTCTTT

j_call: TRBJ2-1
clone_size: .
d_call: .
v_call: TRBV9
cdr3_aa: CASSAPGSLQFF
cdr3_nt: TGTGCCAGCAGCGCCCCCGGGAGTCTGCAGTTCTTC

j_call: TRBJ1-2
clone_size: .
d_call: .
v_call: TRBV28
cdr3_aa: CASSFGGVVDYGYTF
cdr3_nt: TGTGCCAGCAGTTTTGGGGGGGTGGTAGACTATGGCTACACCTTC

j_call: TRBJ1-5
clone_size: .
d_call: .
v_call: TRBV28
cdr3_aa: CASSFQALSNQPQHF
cdr3_nt: TGTGCCAGCAGTTTTCAAGCTCTGTCCAATCAGCCCCAGCATTTT

j_call: TRBJ2-1
clone_size: .
d_call: .
v_call: TRBV28
cdr3_aa: CASSPLDGGVYNEQFF
cdr3_nt: TGTGCCAGCAGCCCTCTGGATGGTGGGGTCTACAATGAGCAGTTCTTC

j_call: TRBJ1-6
clone_size: .
d_call: .
v_call: TRBV11-2
cdr3_aa: CASSFGPLVVQGPRPLHF
cdr3_nt: TGTGCCAGCAGCTTCGGGCCGCTCGTCGTCCAGGGCCCCCGTCCCCTCCACTTT

j_call: TRBJ1-1
clone_size: .
d_call: .
v_call: TRBV27
cdr3_aa: CASRTQSMNTEAFF
cdr3_nt: TGTGCCAGCAGGACACAGAGTATGAACACTGAAGCTTTCTTT

j_call: TRBJ2-7
clone_size: .
d_call: .
v_call: TRBV29-1
cdr3_aa: CSVLRQYEQYF
cdr3_nt: TGCAGCGTTCTCCGGCAATACGAGCAGTACTTC

j_call: TRBJ1-2
clone_size: once
d_call: .
v_call: TRBV6-1
cdr3_aa: CASRVRDGYTF
cdr3_nt: TGTGCCAGCAGAGTCAGGGACGGCTACACCTTC

j_call: TRBJ2-7
clone_size: .
d_call: .
v_call: TRBV19
cdr3_aa: CASSDRLKDEQYF
cdr3_nt: TGTGCCAGTAGTGACAGGCTTAAAGACGAGCAGTACTTC

j_call: TRBJ2-7
clone_size: .
d_call: .
v_call: TRBV27
cdr3_aa: CASSTQSTISAYEQYF
cdr3_nt: TGTGCCAGCAGTACCCAATCCACGATTTCGGCCTACGAGCAGTACTTC

j_call: TRBJ2-7
clone_size: .
d_call: .
v_call: TRBV5-8
cdr3_aa: CASSLDGQEAYEQYF
cdr3_nt: TGTGCCAGCAGCTTGGACGGGCAGGAAGCCTACGAGCAGTACTTC

j_call: TRBJ2-7
clone_size: .
d_call: TRBD1
v_call: TRBV4-1
cdr3_aa: CASSQAGQGKSEQYF
cdr3_nt: TGCGCCAGCAGCCAGGCGGGACAGGGCAAAAGCGAGCAGTACTTC

j_call: TRBJ2-2
clone_size: .
d_call: TRBD2
v_call: TRBV29-1
cdr3_aa: CSVSREGSYTGELFF
cdr3_nt: TGCAGCGTCTCGCGGGAGGGTTCGTACACCGGGGAGCTGTTTTTT

j_call: TRBJ2-1
clone_size: once
d_call: TRBD2
v_call: TRBV27
cdr3_aa: CASSSRGAGGGNEQFF
cdr3_nt: TGTGCCAGCAGTTCCCGGGGGGCGGGAGGGGGCAATGAGCAGTTCTTC